This entry lists 4 T cell receptor beta chains sequenced from one sample in a study of T-cell reconstitution after alpha-beta-depleted transplantation in children. Preparing the TCRbeta library involved the use of unique molecular identifiers. TCRdb re-derived calls from the PCR reads in MiXCR, one entry per CDR3 protein. The repertoire consists of around 580,000 distinct CDR3 sequences, with roughly 23% occurring once and the leading ten covering 11% to 15%. Sequenced material: PBMCs, mostly from graft donor cells, taken 360 days after TCRalphabeta/CD19-depleted stem cell transplant. Receptors originate from a boy less than two years old who had a stem cell transplant for acute myeloid leukemia, so the T cells may come from the graft donor.

This sequence joins TRBV20-1 and TRBJ2-3; TRBD1 agrees at 9 bases. Germline V CDR1 and CDR2: DFQATT, SNEGSKA (reference sequence). The CDR3 covers 16 residues. V shed 1 base, J shed 3 bases, and the junction held 8 bases outside the gene matches. This CDR3 is CSARASGQGGTDTQYF. CDR3 nucleotides: TGCAGTGCTAGAGCTTCGGGACAGGGAGGTACAGATACGCAGTATTTT.

The chain uses TRBV11-3 and TRBJ2-3; 8 bases agree with TRBD1. V gave up 1 base and J gave up 2 bases; unmatched junction bases: 5. The CDR3 runs to 16 residues. Germline values: CDR1 SGHNT, CDR2 YENEEA. The CDR3 here is CASSLGDRIHTDTQYF. CDR3 sequence (DNA): TGTGCCAGCAGCTTAGGGGACAGGATTCACACAGATACGCAGTATTTT.

The V gene is TRBV21-1, the J gene TRBJ1-1. TRBV21-1 is a known pseudogene. CDR3 size: 11 residues. Here the CDR3 DNA reads TGTGCCAGCAGCCCCGAGGGAGAAGCTTTCTTT. It encodes CASSPEGEAFF.

This clonotype occurred many times. V is TRBV12-3 or TRBV12-4 and J is TRBJ2-7, with a tentative D call TRBD1 (5 bases). The CDR3 sequence is 14 residues long. Trimming shortened V by 1 base and J by 7 bases, and 14 bases separated the two germline ends. The CDR3 reads CASSLVPGSTEQYF. The CDR3, as DNA: TGTGCCAGCAGTTTAGTTCCAGGGTCTACGGAGCAGTACTTC.